This passage covers 6 T cell receptor beta chains from one sample sequenced in a study of shared T cell receptors in the human thymus. Assay: immunoSEQ multiplex PCR; the TCRdb copy retains only in-frame clones and omits some. The repertoire holds some 640,000 clones, about 89% seen once, with approximately 0.0097% in the top ten. The same sample was also studied in work on human thymus T cells.

The sample was thymocytes. These receptors came from a boy in the first two years of life with a congenital heart defect.

The gene calls are TRBV5-1 and TRBJ1-2; 11 bases map to TRBD1. The CDR3 covers 16 residues. Per the germline V gene, CDR1 is SGHRS and CDR2 is YFSETQ. J gave up 2 bases and V 0 bases, and 3 bases lay outside the gene matches. The CDR3 protein is CASSLEGQGANYGYTF. In nucleotides, the CDR3 is TGCGCCAGCAGCTTGGAAGGACAGGGGGCGAACTATGGCTACACCTTC.

This rearrangement joins TRBV5-1 to TRBJ2-3; D might be TRBD2 (7 bases). Looked up from germline, CDR1 is SGHRS and CDR2 is YFSETQ. The CDR3 contains 16 residues. The V end lost 1 base, the J end lost 9 bases, and 21 bases lay between the germline ends. CDR3 in DNA: TGCGCCAGCAGCTTGAAGGGGGGGGCCGGGGTGTACACGCAGTATTTT. As protein: CASSLKGGAGVYTQYF. Supplemented by reference TRBV5-1 and TRBJ2-3, the full variable domain reads KAGVTQTPRYLIKTRGQQVTLSCSPISGHRSVSWYQQTPGQGLQFLFEYFSETQRNKGNFPGRFSGRQFSNSRSEMNVSTLELGDSALYLCASSLKGGAGVYTQYFGPGTRLTVL.

The chain employs TRBV10-3 and TRBJ2-5, with TRBD2 matching over 7 bases. The CDR3 extends over 16 amino acids. Germline lookup yields CDR1 ENHRY and CDR2 SYGVKD. The J segment lost 5 bases and the V segment lost 4 bases, leaving 13 bases of the junction unmatched. The CDR3 reads CAISALAALTRETQYF. The CDR3 DNA reads as TGTGCCATCAGTGCTCTAGCGGCCCTCACCAGGGAGACCCAGTACTTC.

The V call is TRBV28, the J call TRBJ1-4, with 7 bases lining up with TRBD1. The CDR3 covers 15 residues. V dropped 5 bases and J dropped 5; count of bases not matched to a gene: 8. Germline loops: CDR1 MDHEN, CDR2 SYDVKM. The CDR3 sequence: CASSHWTGLNEKLFF. The CDR3 DNA reads TGTGCCAGCAGTCATTGGACAGGACTAAATGAAAAACTGTTTTTT.

The V and J genes are TRBV4-3 and TRBJ2-3, with 13 bases lining up with TRBD2. The CDR3 has 21 amino acids. Germline CDR1 is LGHNA and CDR2 is YSLEER. The trim removed 1 base at V and 6 bases at J, leaving 19 bases unmatched. The CDR3 loop is CASSQVSPPATSGRGRDTQYF. Written as DNA, the CDR3 is TGCGCCAGCAGCCAAGTTTCCCCACCCGCAACTAGCGGGAGGGGGAGGGATACGCAGTATTTT.

Turning to this clone: The sample carries other DNA sequences with the same CDR3. The chain uses TRBV29-1 and TRBJ1-2; maybe TRBD1 (5 bases). Per the germline V gene, CDR1 is SQVTM and CDR2 is ANQGSEA. Trimming left V 1 base short and J 5 bases short, with 8 bases between. CDR3 length: 12 amino acids. The CDR3 DNA is TGCAGCGTTGAAGGTCAGGGATATGGCTACACCTTC. It is translated as CSVEGQGYGYTF.